This T cell receptor (beta chain) was sequenced in a study of post-analysis software for immune sequencing data. The overall study: Included courses were relapsing-remitting and secondary progressive multiple sclerosis; progressive-relapsing multiple sclerosis was also included. Study results and limitations: Controls' normalized Chao1 diversity significantly exceeded that of multiple sclerosis patients. Under the F measure, samples that were prepared in one batch clustered strongly together. TRBV5-6, TRBV5-1 and TRBV20-1 belonged to a set of roughly 5 TRBV segments that were more frequent in patients than controls.

V trimming: 0 bases; J trimming: 4 bases; junction bases outside the gene matches: 2. The length of the CDR3 is 14 residues. Per the germline V gene, CDR1 is MNHEY and CDR2 is SVGAGI. cDNA libraries for TCR beta contained unique molecular identifiers. T cells, about 0.95 to 11 million of them, yielded about 500,000 cDNA molecules. TCRdb reprocessed the PCR reads via MiXCR and lists one record per CDR3 protein. The sample lists about 540,000 distinct CDR3 sequences, 34% occurring once. This clonotype was seen many times. Its antigen is as yet unknown. The chain joins TRBV6-5 to TRBJ2-5, with TRBD2 matching over 7 bases. The source of this sequence is a girl younger than 18 with multiple sclerosis. The sequenced sample consisted of blood. CDR3 amino acids: CASSYSRLAETQYF. The CDR3 DNA reads TGTGCCAGCAGTTACTCGAGACTAGCAGAGACCCAGTACTTC.